The 27 T cell receptor beta chains below were found in one sample sequenced in a study of T-cell memory formation after mild COVID-19. TCRdb itself ran the 5' RACE reads through MiXCR, one entry per CDR3 protein. The table has under 200,000 distinct CDR3 sequences, approximately 10% seen once. The material sequenced was PBMCs or a T cell subset sorted from them (not recorded which). The receptors come from a man younger than 35 who had mild COVID-19 (a few samples of this study predate the infection). Cell type and time point are not known.

J is TRBJ2-3 and V is TRBV5-6, with D maybe TRBD2 (5 bases). The V gene lost 6 bases and the J gene lost 5 bases, with 19 bases spanning the gap. This CDR3 has 15 amino acids. CDR1 SGHDT and CDR2 YYEEEE come from the germline V gene. CDR3 residues: CASILSPGFGDTQYF. CDR3 DNA sequence: TGTGCCAGCATCCTGTCTCCGGGGTTTGGAGATACGCAGTATTTT.

This clonotype was observed many times. V is TRBV27 and J is TRBJ2-1, with 9 bases lining up with TRBD1. Trimming took 7 bases from V and 8 from J; bases not matched to a gene: 12. Germline V gene data show CDR1 as MNHEY and CDR2 as SMNVEV (reference sequence). This CDR3 region has 15 residues. DNA for the CDR3: TGTGCCAGCACCCTGGACCGGACAGGGGTAGATGAGCAGTTCTTC. Amino acid sequence: CASTLDRTGVDEQFF.

The CDR3 loop is CASSLDRGKDTQYF. The DNA for the CDR3 is TGCGCCAGCAGCTTGGACAGGGGGAAGGATACGCAGTATTTT. The chain carries TRBV5-1 and TRBJ2-3, with 8 bases lining up with TRBD1. This CDR3 is 14 amino acids long. J lost 6 bases, V lost 0 bases, and 3 bases had no gene match. Germline V gives CDR1 SGHRS, CDR2 YFSETQ.

The CDR3 region is CASSPLGQGANGYTF. CDR3 DNA sequence: TGCGCCAGCAGCCCGTTGGGACAGGGGGCAAATGGCTACACCTTC. This chain connects TRBV4-3 to TRBJ1-2, with 12 bases fitting TRBD1. Germline V lookup: CDR1 LGHNA, CDR2 YSLEER. This CDR3 region has 15 residues. With V trimmed by 4 bases and J by 6 bases, 6 bases remained unmatched.

This clonotype was observed a handful of times. The chain carries TRBV5-1 and TRBJ1-6, with D hard to call. This CDR3 comprises 14 residues. V was trimmed by 0 bases and J by 10 bases, leaving 11 bases between them. The V gene's germline CDR1 is SGHRS and CDR2 YFSETQ. For the CDR3, the DNA is TGCGCCAGCAGCTTGGGGGGTTCTGTCTCACCCCTCCACTTT. Translating it yields CASSLGGSVSPLHF.

This clonotype occurred many times. J is TRBJ2-7 and V is TRBV7-2, with 9 bases identical to TRBD2. J was trimmed by 1 base and V by 5 bases; bases with no gene match: 6. Germline loops: CDR1 SGHTA, CDR2 FQGNSA. The CDR3 has 15 residues. The CDR3: CASSGAGGRSYEQYF. The CDR3 DNA follows: TGTGCCAGCAGCGGAGCGGGGGGCAGGTCCTACGAGCAGTACTTC.

This clonotype was detected ten times or more. The chain employs TRBV7-2 and TRBJ1-1, with 7 bases lining up with TRBD1. The CDR3 totals 15 residues. The trim removed 3 bases at V and 10 bases at J, leaving 14 bases unmatched. Germline assignment: CDR1 SGHTA and CDR2 FQGNSA. CDR3 region: CASSFYGQEHPGAFF. CDR3 sequence (DNA): TGTGCCAGCAGCTTTTACGGACAGGAGCATCCCGGAGCTTTCTTT.

This clonotype was detected a few times. V and J are TRBV5-1 and TRBJ2-3; no clear D gene. The CDR3 is 12 amino acids. Trimming removed 4 bases from V and 1 base from J, with 4 bases in between. Per germline, CDR1 SGHRS and CDR2 YFSETQ. Here the CDR3 reads CASSIGTDTQYF. DNA of the CDR3: TGCGCCAGCAGCATTGGCACAGATACGCAGTATTTT.

The chain uses TRBV11-2 and TRBJ2-5; possible D gene TRBD1, 7 bases. The CDR3 consists of 14 residues. Germline V gene sequence: CDR1 SGHAT, CDR2 FQNNGV. V lost 6 bases and J 6 bases, leaving 17 bases between the germline ends. In DNA form, the CDR3 reads TGTGCCAGCAGGCCTATACAGGGGAGGCAGACCCAGTACTTC. Translated: CASRPIQGRQTQYF.

The CDR3 protein is CSARPGGAYEQYF. The CDR3 nucleotides are TGCAGTGCCCGACCTGGGGGGGCCTACGAGCAGTACTTC. The chain employs TRBV20-1 and TRBJ2-7, with 7 bases aligning to TRBD2. This CDR3 comprises 13 residues. Trimming took 6 bases from V and 2 from J; bases not matched to a gene: 7. CDR1 is DFQATT, CDR2 SNEGSKA, per germline (reference sequence).

This clonotype was counted only a few times. The rearrangement links TRBV7-2 to TRBJ1-1; D remains unclear. CDR3 length: 13 residues. Germline V gene data show CDR1 as SGHTA and CDR2 as FQGNSA. V was pared by 0 bases and J by 6 bases, with 8 bases between. CDR3 bases: TGTGCCAGCAGCTTAGCTAGAGAAGCTGAAGCTTTCTTT. Translation: CASSLAREAEAFF.

This clonotype has just a few counts. The rearrangement uses TRBV10-3 and TRBJ2-1, with D possibly TRBD2 on 6 matching bases. Germline CDR1 reads ENHRY; CDR2 reads SYGVKD. V lost 3 bases and J lost 8, with 11 bases in between. The length of the CDR3 is 13 residues. The CDR3 coding sequence is TGTGCCATCAGTGAAAAATCGGGGGATGAGCAGTTCTTC. Translation gives CAISEKSGDEQFF.

The chain joins TRBV2 to TRBJ1-1; the D is unclear. Germline-derived CDR1 and CDR2 are SNHLY and FYNNEI. CDR3 length: 15 amino acids. Trimming removed 7 bases from V and 1 base from J, with 16 bases in between. The chain's CDR3 is CASTGPNIPNTEAFF. The DNA for the CDR3 is TGTGCCAGCACCGGGCCTAACATCCCGAACACTGAAGCTTTCTTT.

This clonotype was recorded a few times. This chain links TRBV6-2 or TRBV6-3 with TRBJ2-7; D not certain. This CDR3 region has 11 residues. Germline CDR1 and CDR2: MNHEY and SVGEGT. Trimming took 6 bases from V and 6 from J, leaving 9 bases between them. Written as DNA, the CDR3 is TGTGCCAGCAGCTCTCCCCTCGAGCAGTACTTC. Amino acid sequence: CASSSPLEQYF.

This clonotype was seen a few times. The chain joins TRBV6-6 to TRBJ1-3; tentatively, D is TRBD1 (6 bases). Germline V gene data show CDR1 as MNHNY and CDR2 as SVGAGI (reference sequence). The length of the CDR3 is 17 residues. The V gene lost 0 bases and the J gene lost 0 bases, with 12 bases spanning the gap. CDR3 coding DNA: TGTGCCAGCAGTTACTCGGGGGGCGGGAGCTCTGGAAACACCATATATTTT. Translating gives CASSYSGGGSSGNTIYF.

This clonotype was seen more than once but under ten times. The chain combines TRBV21-1 with TRBJ2-7. TRBV21-1 is noted as a pseudogene. This CDR3 is built from 16 residues. CDR3 amino acids: CASSKGRCRGSYEQYF. As DNA, the CDR3 is TGTGCCAGCAGCAAAGGAAGGTGCAGGGGTTCCTACGAGCAGTACTTC.

This clonotype was seen more than once but under ten times. This sequence joins TRBV5-4 and TRBJ2-3; 7 nucleotides align to TRBD2. Per germline, CDR1 SGHNT and CDR2 YYREEE (reference sequence). Trimming took 5 bases from V and 5 from J; bases not matched to a gene: 11. The CDR3 length is 15 residues. CDR3 in amino acids: CASSDERGGGDTQYF. The DNA for the CDR3 is TGTGCCAGCAGTGACGAAAGGGGCGGGGGAGATACGCAGTATTTT.

The chain recombines TRBV5-1 with TRBJ2-3; weak D call: TRBD1 (6 bases). V was cut by 3 bases and J by 3 bases, with 14 bases left in between. CDR1 is SGHRS and CDR2 is YFSETQ in the germline V gene. The length of the CDR3 is 15 residues. In DNA, the CDR3 is TGCGCCAGCAGCTGGCGGGCAGGGGCAACAGATACGCAGTATTTT. Translating it yields CASSWRAGATDTQYF. Variable domain in full (rest from reference TRBV5-1 and TRBJ2-3): KAGVTQTPRYLIKTRGQQVTLSCSPISGHRSVSWYQQTPGQGLQFLFEYFSETQRNKGNFPGRFSGRQFSNSRSEMNVSTLELGDSALYLCASSWRAGATDTQYFGPGTRLTVL.

This clonotype was observed a handful of times. This chain connects TRBV4-3 to TRBJ2-6; D is possibly TRBD2 (5 bases). V was cut by 0 bases and J by 2 bases, with 17 bases left in between. The germline V gene encodes CDR1 LGHNA and CDR2 YSLEER. The CDR3 spans 19 residues. CDR3 region: CASSQEVEWRGTGANVLTF. The CDR3 DNA reads as TGCGCCAGCAGCCAAGAGGTCGAATGGCGAGGGACTGGGGCCAACGTCCTGACTTTC.

The sample holds a few counts of this clonotype. This chain connects TRBV20-1 to TRBJ1-3, with 7 positions matching TRBD1. The germline CDR1 and CDR2 sequences are DFQATT and SNEGSKA (reference sequence). The CDR3 length is 14 residues. The junction had 5 bases not matched to a gene; V was cut back by 6 bases and J by 0 bases. This CDR3 reads CSANQGVSGNTIYF. The CDR3 coding sequence is TGCAGTGCAAACCAGGGGGTCTCTGGAAACACCATATATTTT.

This clonotype was seen at least ten times. V is TRBV15 and J is TRBJ1-1; tentatively, D is TRBD1 (6 bases). In germline, CDR1 is LNHNV, CDR2 YYDKDF (reference sequence). V lost 0 bases and J 10 bases, leaving 9 bases between the germline ends. CDR3 length: 12 residues. The CDR3 DNA reads TGTGCCACCAGCAGAGAACGGGGGGCAGCTTTCTTT. Protein sequence: CATSRERGAAFF.

This clonotype was seen many times. The chain employs TRBV5-1 and TRBJ2-1, with TRBD1 matching over 8 bases. Germline loops: CDR1 SGHRS, CDR2 YFSETQ. CDR3 size: 16 residues. Losses at the gene ends were 3 bases for V and 4 bases for J; bases not matched to a gene: 9. CDR3 residues: CASSSFPGQEYNEQFF. The CDR3 region has the DNA TGCGCCAGCAGCTCCTTCCCGGGACAGGAATACAATGAGCAGTTCTTC. The full variable domain, rest sourced from reference TRBV5-1 and TRBJ2-1, is KAGVTQTPRYLIKTRGQQVTLSCSPISGHRSVSWYQQTPGQGLQFLFEYFSETQRNKGNFPGRFSGRQFSNSRSEMNVSTLELGDSALYLCASSSFPGQEYNEQFFGPGTRLTVL.

This clonotype was observed many times. The chain employs TRBV7-2 and TRBJ2-3, with D possibly matching TRBD1 (6 bases). The V end was cut by 4 bases, the J end by 11 bases, with 16 bases between. Germline V gene lookup returns CDR1 SGHTA and CDR2 FQGNSA. The CDR3 runs 13 residues. CDR3 DNA: TGTGCCAGCAGCTCCATGGACAGTTCACGGCAGTATTTT. This codes for CASSSMDSSRQYF.

V usage is TRBV28 and J usage is TRBJ1-1; possibly TRBD1 for D (6 bases). This CDR3 spans 16 amino acids. CDR1 and CDR2 from the germline V gene are MDHEN and SYDVKM. With 4 bases removed from V and 0 bases from J, the gap between germline ends came to 15 bases. In DNA, the CDR3 is TGTGCCAGCAGTTCTCAGGGAAGGGGGATGAACACTGAAGCTTTCTTT. Its translation: CASSSQGRGMNTEAFF.

The chain joins TRBV12-3 or TRBV12-4 to TRBJ1-6; D gene unclear. V dropped 1 base and J dropped 7 bases, with 8 bases sitting between them. This CDR3 spans 14 amino acids. The CDR3 spells CASSLEAVNSPLHF. The CDR3 coding sequence is TGTGCCAGCAGTTTAGAGGCCGTGAATTCACCCCTCCACTTT.

This clonotype appeared many times. The genes are TRBV4-3 and TRBJ1-2, with D hard to call. The V end lost 0 bases, the J end lost 2 bases, and 7 bases lay between the germline ends. The CDR3 covers 14 residues. The germline CDR1 and CDR2 sequences are LGHNA and YSLEER. CDR3 nucleotides: TGCGCCAGCAGCCAAGATCACGGCAACTATGGCTACACCTTC. The encoded protein is CASSQDHGNYGYTF.

This sequence joins TRBV25-1 and TRBJ1-2; D call uncertain. Germline V gene sequence: CDR1 MGHDK, CDR2 SYGVNS. The CDR3 totals 13 residues. V shed 6 bases and J shed 3 bases, with 11 bases lying between them. The CDR3 nucleotides read TGTGCCAGCAGGCAAAACACTGACTATGGCTACACCTTC. Its translation: CASRQNTDYGYTF.